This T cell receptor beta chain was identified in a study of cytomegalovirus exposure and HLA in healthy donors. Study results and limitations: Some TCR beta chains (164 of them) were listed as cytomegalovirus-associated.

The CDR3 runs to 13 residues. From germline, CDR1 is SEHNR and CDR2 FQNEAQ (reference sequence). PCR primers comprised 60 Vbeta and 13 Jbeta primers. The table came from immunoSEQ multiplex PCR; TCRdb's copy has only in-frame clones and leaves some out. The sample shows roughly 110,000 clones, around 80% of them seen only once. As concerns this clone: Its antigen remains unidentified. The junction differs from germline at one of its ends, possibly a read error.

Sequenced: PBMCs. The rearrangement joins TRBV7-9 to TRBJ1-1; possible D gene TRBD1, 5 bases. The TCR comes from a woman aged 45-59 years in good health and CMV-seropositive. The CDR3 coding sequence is TGTTCCAGCAGCCCTCCCGGGGGCACTGAAGCTTTCTTT. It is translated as CSSSPPGGTEAFF.